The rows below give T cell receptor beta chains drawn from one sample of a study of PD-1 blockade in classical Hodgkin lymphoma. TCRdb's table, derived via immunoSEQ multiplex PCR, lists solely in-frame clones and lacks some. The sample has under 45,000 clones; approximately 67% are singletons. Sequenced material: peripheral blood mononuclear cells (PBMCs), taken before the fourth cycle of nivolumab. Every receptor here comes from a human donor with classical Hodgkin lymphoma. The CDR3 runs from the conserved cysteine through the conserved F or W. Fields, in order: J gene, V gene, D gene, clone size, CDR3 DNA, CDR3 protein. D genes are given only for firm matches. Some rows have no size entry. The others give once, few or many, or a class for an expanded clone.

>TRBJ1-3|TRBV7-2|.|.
TGTGCCAGCAGCCCCCGTAGTGGTCAAAAAGTTTCTGGAAACACCATATATTTT
CASSPRSGQKVSGNTIYF
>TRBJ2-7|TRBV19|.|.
TGTGCCAGTAGTATCACCGGTTCCTACGAGCAGTACTTC
CASSITGSYEQYF
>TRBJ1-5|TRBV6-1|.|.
TGTGCCAGCAGTGCGGACAGAAGTGAGCCCCAGCATTTT
CASSADRSEPQHF
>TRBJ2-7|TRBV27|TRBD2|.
TGTGCCAGCAGTTTGGGACTAGCGCCGACGTACGAGCAGTACTTC
CASSLGLAPTYEQYF
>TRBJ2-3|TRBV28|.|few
TGTGCCAGCAGTCCGGGTATTAGAAATATCACAGATACGCAGTATTTT
CASSPGIRNITDTQYF
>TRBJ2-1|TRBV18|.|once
TGTGCCAGCTCACCAGAAGGGCTTGAGCAGTTCTTC
CASSPEGLEQFF
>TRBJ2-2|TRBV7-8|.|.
TGTGCCAGCAGCCCGGGACAGAACACCGGGGAGCTGTTTTTT
CASSPGQNTGELFF
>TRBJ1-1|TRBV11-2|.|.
TGTGCCAGCAGCCCTATGAGCACTGAAGCTTTCTTT
CASSPMSTEAFF
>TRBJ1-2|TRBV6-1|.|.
TGTGCCAGCAGTGAAAGGGGGGGGAACTATGGCTACACCTTC
CASSERGGNYGYTF
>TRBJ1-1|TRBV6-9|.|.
TGTGCCAGCAACGGTCCGGGGTTGAACACTGAAGCTTTCTTT
CASNGPGLNTEAFF
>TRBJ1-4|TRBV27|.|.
TGTGCCAGCAGTTACGGTGAAAAACTGTTTTTT
CASSYGEKLFF
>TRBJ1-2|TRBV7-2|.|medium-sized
TGTGCCAGCAGCTTAGGACGGGACGGTAACTATGGCTACACCTTC
CASSLGRDGNYGYTF
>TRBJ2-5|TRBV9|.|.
TGTGCCAGCAGCCTCTCGCCCGGAGAGACCCAGTACTTC
CASSLSPGETQYF
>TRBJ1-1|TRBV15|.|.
TGTGCCACCAGCAGGTTGGGAACTGAAGCTTTCTTT
CATSRLGTEAFF
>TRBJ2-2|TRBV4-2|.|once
TGTGCCAGCAGCCAAGCGACAGGAATGGGCGGGGAGCTGTTTTTT
CASSQATGMGGELFF
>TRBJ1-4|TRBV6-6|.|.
TGTGCCAGCAGGTTGGGGACCGGTGAAAAACTGTTTTTT
CASRLGTGEKLFF
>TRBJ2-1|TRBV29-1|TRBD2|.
TGCAGCGTTGTAGGACTAGCTGATGAGCAGTTCTTC
CSVVGLADEQFF
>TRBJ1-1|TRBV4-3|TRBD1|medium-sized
TGCGCCAGCAGCCAGGATTCTCTTCAGGGACAGGGGAAAGCTTTCTTT
CASSQDSLQGQGKAFF
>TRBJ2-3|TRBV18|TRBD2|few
TGTGCCAGCTCAGTCCCGCGGACTAGCGGGGACACAGATACGCAGTATTTT
CASSVPRTSGDTDTQYF
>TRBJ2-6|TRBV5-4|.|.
TGTGCCAGCAGCTTGGTAGGGCCTGGGGCCAACGTCCTGACTTTC
CASSLVGPGANVLTF
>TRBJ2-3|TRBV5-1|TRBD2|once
TGCGCCAGCAGCATGGGGCTAGCGGGGACAGATACGCAGTATTTT
CASSMGLAGTDTQYF
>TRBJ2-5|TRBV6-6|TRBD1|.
TGTGCCAGCTTAGTGGGACAGGGACTCCTCCCGTACTTC
CASLVGQGLLPYF
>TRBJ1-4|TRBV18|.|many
TGTGCCAGCTCGGGATCCGATAATGAAAAACTGTTTTTT
CASSGSDNEKLFF
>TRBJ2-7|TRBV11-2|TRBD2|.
TGTGCCAGCAGCCCGAGAGCGGGGGGACCATACGAGCAGTACTTC
CASSPRAGGPYEQYF
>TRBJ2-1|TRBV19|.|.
TGTGCCAGTAGTATACCCCCACATATGGGGTACGGGGGCAATGAGCAGTTCTTC
CASSIPPHMGYGGNEQFF
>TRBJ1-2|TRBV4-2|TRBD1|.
TGTGCCAGCAGCCAAGTTGGCGGACAGGGGAAGGGGGGCTACACCTTC
CASSQVGGQGKGGYTF
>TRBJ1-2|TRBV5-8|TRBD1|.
TGTGCCAGCAGCTGGACAGGGGGCTACGACTATGGCTACACCTTC
CASSWTGGYDYGYTF
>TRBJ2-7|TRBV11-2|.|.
TGTGCCAGCAGCTTAGAAAGGGTCGACGAGCAGTACTTC
CASSLERVDEQYF
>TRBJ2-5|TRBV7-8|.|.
TGTGCCAGCAGCTTAGGGCCCTATGACATGGAGACCCAGTACTTC
CASSLGPYDMETQYF
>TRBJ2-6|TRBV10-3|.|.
TGTGCCATCAGTCAACAGGTCTCTGGGGCCAACGTCCTGACTTTC
CAISQQVSGANVLTF